The 17 T cell receptor beta chains listed next were all sequenced from one sample in a study of early T cells in non-severe SARS-CoV-2 infection. TCRdb re-called the 5' RACE reads with MiXCR, one entry per CDR3 protein. Of roughly 90,000 distinct CDR3 sequences listed, approximately 15% are singletons. The sequenced sample consisted of whole blood. Source of these receptors: an adult who was a healthcare worker with PCR-confirmed SARS-CoV-2 infection or an uninfected control (not recorded which).

The V and J genes are TRBV25-1 and TRBJ1-4; D is unresolved. This CDR3 has 13 amino acids. V lost 4 bases and J 8 bases, leaving 11 bases between the germline ends. CDR1 is MGHDK, CDR2 SYGVNS, per germline. CDR3 DNA sequence: TGTGCCAGCAGTGCCGGTACGGTCGAAAAACTGTTTTTT. Translating gives CASSAGTVEKLFF.

This chain links TRBV4-1 with TRBJ2-3; 11 positions agree with TRBD2. This CDR3 is built from 15 residues. After removal of 0 bases from V and 5 bases from J, the junction contained 1 base not matched to a gene. CDR1 and CDR2 from the germline V gene are MGHRA and YSYEKL. The CDR3 DNA sequence: TGCGCCAGCAGCCAAGATCTAGCGGGGGGAGATACGCAGTATTTT. Translating gives CASSQDLAGGDTQYF.

The rearrangement links TRBV5-1 to TRBJ2-3, with TRBD2 identical over 8 bases. Trimming took 2 bases from V and 2 from J; bases not matched to a gene: 13. Germline V gene sequence: CDR1 SGHRS, CDR2 YFSETQ. The CDR3 sequence is 18 residues long. CDR3 sequence (DNA): TGCGCCAGCAGCTTTGGTCTCGGGGGGGATAACCCCACAGATACGCAGTATTTT. It codes for CASSFGLGGDNPTDTQYF.

The chain is built from TRBV28 and TRBJ1-1; 9 bases are a match to TRBD1. CDR1 and CDR2 from the germline V gene are MDHEN and SYDVKM. The V and J ends lost 5 bases and 5 bases, in that order; junction bases with no gene match: 3. This CDR3 is built from 13 residues. DNA of the CDR3: TGTGCCAGCAGTGGGACAGGGAGGACTGAAGCTTTCTTT. Protein: CASSGTGRTEAFF.

The V call is TRBV6-5, the J call TRBJ1-3; D is unclear. V shed 0 bases and J shed 3 bases, with 6 bases lying between them. CDR1 is MNHEY and CDR2 is SVGAGI in the germline V gene. The length of the CDR3 is 14 residues. CDR3 protein: CASSYSNGGNTIYF. In DNA, the CDR3 is TGTGCCAGCAGTTACTCGAATGGTGGAAACACCATATATTTT.

This chain links TRBV11-2 with TRBJ2-2, with D perhaps TRBD2 (5 bases). The germline V and J ends were trimmed by 5 bases and 4 bases, with 11 bases remaining between them. The CDR3 runs to 14 residues. CDR1 and CDR2 from the germline V gene are SGHAT and FQNNGV. Written as DNA, the CDR3 is TGTGCCAGCAGCCTAAGCGGATTCACCGGGGAGCTGTTTTTT. Its protein is CASSLSGFTGELFF. The whole variable domain, filled in from reference TRBV11-2 and TRBJ2-2, reads EAGVAQSPRYKIIEKRQSVAFWCNPISGHATLYWYQQILGQGPKLLIQFQNNGVVDDSQLPKDRFSAERLKGVDSTLKIQPAKLEDSAVYLCASSLSGFTGELFFGEGSRLTVL.

This clonotype has just a few counts. The chain links TRBV6-1 to TRBJ1-4; D not certain. Germline V CDR1 and CDR2: MNHNS, SASEGT. V lost 2 bases to trimming and J lost 0 bases, with 13 bases between them. The CDR3 sequence is 17 residues long. The CDR3 bases are TGTGCCAGCAGTGAACGGCCCGTGTCTGCAACTAATGAAAAACTGTTTTTT. Amino acids: CASSERPVSATNEKLFF.

The V call is TRBV30, the J call TRBJ1-5, with 8 bases that match TRBD1. CDR1 is GTSNPN and CDR2 is SVGIG in the germline V gene (reference sequence). The trim removed 5 bases at V and 8 bases at J, leaving 8 bases unmatched. The CDR3 totals 13 residues. The CDR3 bases are TGTGCCTGGGCAGGACAGGGCATGGAGCCCCAGCATTTT. Translated, it gives CAWAGQGMEPQHF.

Many counts were recorded for this clonotype. The rearrangement joins TRBV7-2 to TRBJ1-5; a weak D match, TRBD1 (5 bases). CDR3 length: 14 residues. CDR1 is SGHTA and CDR2 is FQGNSA in the germline V gene. V was pared by 4 bases and J by 4 bases, with 11 bases between. The CDR3 DNA is TGTGCCAGCAGCTCATTGGGGGGAAATCAGCCCCAGCATTTT. It encodes CASSSLGGNQPQHF.

Ten or more counts support this clonotype. The V call is TRBV12-5, the J call TRBJ1-2; 8 bases are shared with TRBD1. The V gene's germline CDR1 is LGHNT and CDR2 FRNRAP. The CDR3 has 15 residues. Germline trimming cut 3 bases from V and 3 bases from J; bases unmatched to any gene: 6. The CDR3 nucleotides are TGTGCTAGTGGTTTACCGACAGGGGCGGACTATGGCTACACCTTC. Amino acids: CASGLPTGADYGYTF.

A few counts support this clonotype. Compared with germline, one end of the junction differs, possibly owing to a read error. The V call is TRBV12-5, the J call TRBJ2-3; the D gene is possibly TRBD2 (7 bases). The CDR3 has 16 amino acids. CDR1 LGHNT and CDR2 FRNRAP come from the germline V gene. CDR3 DNA: TGTGCTAGTGGTTCCGGGGGGCATGATGATTGGGATATGCAGTATTTT. Translating it yields CASGSGGHDDWDMQYF.

This clonotype was found a few times. This chain connects TRBV10-2 to TRBJ1-5; D gene ambiguous. CDR1 and CDR2 (germline): WSHSY, SAAADI. CDR3 length equals 14 residues. Trimming left V 5 bases short and J 1 base short, with 9 bases between. CDR3 nucleotides: TGCGCCAGCAGTCGATGGGAAAGCAATCAGCCCCAGCATTTT. Amino acid sequence: CASSRWESNQPQHF.

The chain has TRBV14 and TRBJ1-6, with D perhaps TRBD1 (6 bases). Germline assignment: CDR1 SGHDN and CDR2 FVKESK. V was shortened by 1 base and J by 10 bases, with 17 bases between the two germline ends. CDR3 length equals 16 residues. CDR3 residues: CASSQVGWGAGSPLHF. DNA for the CDR3: TGTGCCAGCAGCCAAGTTGGGTGGGGGGCAGGATCACCCCTCCACTTT.

The genes are TRBV15 and TRBJ2-7, with 7 bases aligning to TRBD1. V shed 3 bases and J 2 bases; nucleotides not matched to a gene: 4. CDR1 LNHNV and CDR2 YYDKDF come from the germline V gene (reference sequence). The CDR3 totals 14 residues. The CDR3 here is CATSRGQSTYEQYV. The CDR3 region has the DNA TGTGCCACCAGCAGGGGACAGTCCACCTACGAGCAGTACGTC.

CDR3 loop: CASSRGRPDTQYF. Written as DNA, the CDR3 is TGTGCCAGCAGTCGCGGGAGGCCGGATACGCAGTATTTT. This chain links TRBV11-2 with TRBJ2-3, with TRBD2 matching over 8 bases. CDR1 is SGHAT, CDR2 FQNNGV, per germline. After removal of 6 bases from V and 6 bases from J, the junction contained 5 bases not matched to a gene. The CDR3 extends over 13 amino acids. Combining the CDR3 with reference TRBV11-2 and TRBJ2-3 gives the whole variable domain EAGVAQSPRYKIIEKRQSVAFWCNPISGHATLYWYQQILGQGPKLLIQFQNNGVVDDSQLPKDRFSAERLKGVDSTLKIQPAKLEDSAVYLCASSRGRPDTQYFGPGTRLTVL.

This clonotype was counted only a few times. The chain has TRBV4-1 and TRBJ1-1; D ambiguous. The CDR3 is 14 amino acids. CDR1 and CDR2 from the germline V gene are MGHRA and YSYEKL. V lost 2 bases and J lost 3, with 10 bases in between. The CDR3, as DNA: TGCGCCAGCAGCCAATTGCCCCGTCACACTGAAGCTTTCTTT. It encodes CASSQLPRHTEAFF.

The V and J genes are TRBV7-8 and TRBJ2-2, with D perhaps TRBD2 (5 bases). The V end was cut by 0 bases, the J end by 3 bases, with 5 bases between. The CDR3 extends over 14 amino acids. The germline CDR1 and CDR2 sequences are SGHVS and FQNEAQ. The CDR3 loop is CASSLAGDTGELFF. The CDR3 DNA follows: TGTGCCAGCAGCTTAGCCGGGGACACCGGGGAGCTGTTTTTT. Combining the CDR3 with reference TRBV7-8 and TRBJ2-2 gives the whole variable domain GAGVSQSPRYKVAKRGQDVALRCDPISGHVSLFWYQQALGQGPEFLTYFQNEAQLDKSGLPSDRFFAERPEGSVSTLKIQRTQQEDSAVYLCASSLAGDTGELFFGEGSRLTVL.